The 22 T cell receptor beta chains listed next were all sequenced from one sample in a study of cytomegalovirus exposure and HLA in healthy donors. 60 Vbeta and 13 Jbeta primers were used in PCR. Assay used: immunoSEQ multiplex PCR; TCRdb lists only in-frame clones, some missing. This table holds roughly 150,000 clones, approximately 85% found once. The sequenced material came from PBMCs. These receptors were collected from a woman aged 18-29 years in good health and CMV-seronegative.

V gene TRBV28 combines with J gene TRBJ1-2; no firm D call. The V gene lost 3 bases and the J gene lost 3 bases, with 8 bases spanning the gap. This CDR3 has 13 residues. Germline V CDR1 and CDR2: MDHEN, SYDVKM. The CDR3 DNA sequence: TGTGCCAGCAGTTTCGGGTCGGACTATGGCTACACCTTC. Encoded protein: CASSFGSDYGYTF.

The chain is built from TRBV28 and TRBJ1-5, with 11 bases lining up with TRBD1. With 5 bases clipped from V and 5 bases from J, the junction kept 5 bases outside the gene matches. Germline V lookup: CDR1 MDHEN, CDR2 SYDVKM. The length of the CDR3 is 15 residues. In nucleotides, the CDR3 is TGTGCCAGCAGTGACCGGACAGGGGGCGATCAGCCCCAGCATTTT. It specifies CASSDRTGGDQPQHF.

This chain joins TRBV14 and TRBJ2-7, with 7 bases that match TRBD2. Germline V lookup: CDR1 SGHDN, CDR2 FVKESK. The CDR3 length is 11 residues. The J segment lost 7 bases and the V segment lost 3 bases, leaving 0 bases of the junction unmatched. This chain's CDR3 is CASSQGLEQYF. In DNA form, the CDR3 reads TGTGCCAGCAGCCAGGGACTAGAGCAGTACTTC.

The CDR3 sequence: CASSPGASGRMDTQYF. CDR3 sequence (DNA): TGTGCCAGCAGCCCTGGGGCTAGCGGGAGGATGGATACGCAGTATTTT. This chain connects TRBV11-2 to TRBJ2-3, with 11 positions matching TRBD2. V trimming: 5 bases; J trimming: 6 bases; junction bases outside the gene matches: 10. CDR1 is SGHAT, CDR2 FQNNGV, per germline. The CDR3 runs 16 residues.

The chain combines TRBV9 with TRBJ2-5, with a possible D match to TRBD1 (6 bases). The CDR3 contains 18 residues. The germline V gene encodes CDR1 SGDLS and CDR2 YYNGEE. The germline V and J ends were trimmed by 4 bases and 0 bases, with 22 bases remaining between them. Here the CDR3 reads CASSLTGTNDVYQETQYF. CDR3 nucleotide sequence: TGTGCCAGCAGCCTTACCGGGACAAACGACGTGTACCAAGAGACCCAGTACTTC.

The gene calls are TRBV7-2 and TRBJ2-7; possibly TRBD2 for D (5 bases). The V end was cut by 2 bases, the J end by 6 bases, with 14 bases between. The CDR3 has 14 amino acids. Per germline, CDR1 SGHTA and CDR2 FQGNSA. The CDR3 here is CASSLREGGLEQYF. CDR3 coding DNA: TGTGCCAGCAGCTTAAGAGAGGGCGGCCTCGAGCAGTACTTC.

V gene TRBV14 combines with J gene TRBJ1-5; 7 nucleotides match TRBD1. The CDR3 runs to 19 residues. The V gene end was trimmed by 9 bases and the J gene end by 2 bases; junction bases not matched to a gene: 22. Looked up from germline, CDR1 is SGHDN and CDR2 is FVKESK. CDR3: CARETRDRIIIARNQPQHF. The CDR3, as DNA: TGTGCCAGGGAGACTCGGGACAGAATAATCATCGCACGCAATCAGCCCCAGCATTTT.

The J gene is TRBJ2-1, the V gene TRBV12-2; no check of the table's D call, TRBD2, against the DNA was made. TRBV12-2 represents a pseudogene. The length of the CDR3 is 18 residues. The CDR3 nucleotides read TGTGCAAGTCGCTCCCCGTGGCGTGAAGCGGGAGGGTACGAAGAGCAGTTCTTC. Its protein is CASRSPWREAGGYEEQFF.

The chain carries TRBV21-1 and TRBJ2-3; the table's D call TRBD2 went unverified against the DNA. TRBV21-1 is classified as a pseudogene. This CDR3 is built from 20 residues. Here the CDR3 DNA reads TGTGCCAGCAGGATTCTAATGATGACTAGCGGGGGAACTAGCACAGATACGCAGTATTTT. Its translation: CASRILMMTSGGTSTDTQYF.

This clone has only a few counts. The CDR3 spells CASSVRQASEQYF. Here the CDR3 DNA reads TGTGCCAGCAGCGTACGTCAAGCCTCCGAGCAGTACTTC. The chain combines TRBV4-2 with TRBJ2-5; D is unclear. The J call is doubtful: the DNA matches TRBJ2-7 better. The CDR3 sequence is 13 residues long. Per the germline V gene, CDR1 is LGHNA and CDR2 is YNFKEQ.

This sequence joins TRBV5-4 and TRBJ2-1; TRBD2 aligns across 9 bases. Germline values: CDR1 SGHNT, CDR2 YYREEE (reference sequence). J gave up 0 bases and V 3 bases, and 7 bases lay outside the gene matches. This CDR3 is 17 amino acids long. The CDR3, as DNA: TGTGCCAGCAGCTCTGCTAGCGGGGCCCCCTCCTACAATGAGCAGTTCTTC. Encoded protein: CASSSASGAPSYNEQFF. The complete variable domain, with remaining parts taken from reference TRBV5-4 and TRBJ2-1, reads ETGVTQSPTHLIKTRGQQVTLRCSSQSGHNTVSWYQQALGQGPQFIFQYYREEENGRGNFPPRFSGLQFPNYSSELNVNALELDDSALYLCASSSASGAPSYNEQFFGPGTRLTVL.

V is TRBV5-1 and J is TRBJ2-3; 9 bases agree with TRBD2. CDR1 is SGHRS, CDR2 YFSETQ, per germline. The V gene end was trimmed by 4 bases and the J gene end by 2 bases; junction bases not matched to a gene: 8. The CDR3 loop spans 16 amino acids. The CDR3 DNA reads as TGCGCCAGCAGCCGAATTATAGCGGGGGCCACAGATACGCAGTATTTT. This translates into CASSRIIAGATDTQYF.

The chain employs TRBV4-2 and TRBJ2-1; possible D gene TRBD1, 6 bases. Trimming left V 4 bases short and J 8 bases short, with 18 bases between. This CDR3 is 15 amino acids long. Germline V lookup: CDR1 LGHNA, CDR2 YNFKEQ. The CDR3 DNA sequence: TGTGCCAGCAGCCGTGGCAGGGGTGAGGGCGATGAGCAGTTCTTC. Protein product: CASSRGRGEGDEQFF.

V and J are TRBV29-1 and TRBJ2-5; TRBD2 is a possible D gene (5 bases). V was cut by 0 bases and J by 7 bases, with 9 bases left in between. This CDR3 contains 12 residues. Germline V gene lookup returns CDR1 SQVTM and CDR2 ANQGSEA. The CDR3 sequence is CSVEDVRGTQYF. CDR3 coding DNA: TGCAGCGTTGAAGACGTCCGGGGGACCCAGTACTTC.

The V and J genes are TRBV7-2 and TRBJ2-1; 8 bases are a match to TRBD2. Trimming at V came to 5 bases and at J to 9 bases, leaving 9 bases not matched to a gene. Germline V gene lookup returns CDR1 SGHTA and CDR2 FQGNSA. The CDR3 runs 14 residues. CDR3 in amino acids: CASSPAGVRIEQFF. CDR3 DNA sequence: TGTGCCAGCAGCCCAGCGGGGGTTAGGATTGAGCAGTTCTTC.

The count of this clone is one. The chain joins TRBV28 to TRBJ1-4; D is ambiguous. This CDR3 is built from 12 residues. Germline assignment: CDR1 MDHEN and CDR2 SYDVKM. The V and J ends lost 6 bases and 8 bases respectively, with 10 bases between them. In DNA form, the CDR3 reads TGTGCCAGCAGAGGGAGCCGGGAAAAACTGTTTTTT. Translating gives CASRGSREKLFF.

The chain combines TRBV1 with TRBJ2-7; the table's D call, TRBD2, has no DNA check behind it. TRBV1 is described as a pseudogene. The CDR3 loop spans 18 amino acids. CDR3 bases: TGCACCAGCAGCCGCGGGGGACTAGCGGGAGAGGGGCCAGGGGAGCAGTACTTC. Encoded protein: CTSSRGGLAGEGPGEQYF.

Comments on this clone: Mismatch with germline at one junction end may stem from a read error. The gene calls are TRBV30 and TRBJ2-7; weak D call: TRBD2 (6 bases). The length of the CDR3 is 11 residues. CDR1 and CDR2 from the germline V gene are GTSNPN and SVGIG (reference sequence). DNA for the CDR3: TGTGCCTGGAGTGTACGGGAGACAGCAAATTTC. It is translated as CAWSVRETANF.

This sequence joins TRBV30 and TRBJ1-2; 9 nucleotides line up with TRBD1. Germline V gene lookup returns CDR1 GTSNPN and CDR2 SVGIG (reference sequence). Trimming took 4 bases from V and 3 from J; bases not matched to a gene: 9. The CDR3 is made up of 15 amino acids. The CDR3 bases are TGTGCCTGGACGGGACAGGGTGTTTCCTACTATGGCTACACCTTC. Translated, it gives CAWTGQGVSYYGYTF.

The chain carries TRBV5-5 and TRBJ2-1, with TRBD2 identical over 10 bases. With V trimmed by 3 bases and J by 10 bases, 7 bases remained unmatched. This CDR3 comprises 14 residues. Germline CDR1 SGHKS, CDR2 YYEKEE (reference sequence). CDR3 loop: CASSWTPGLAEQFF. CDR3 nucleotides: TGTGCCAGCAGCTGGACCCCGGGACTAGCGGAGCAGTTCTTC.

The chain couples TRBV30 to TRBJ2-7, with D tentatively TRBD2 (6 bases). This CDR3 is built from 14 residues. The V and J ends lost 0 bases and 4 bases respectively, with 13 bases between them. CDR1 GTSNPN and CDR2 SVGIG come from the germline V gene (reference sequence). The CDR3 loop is CAWSVGGRGYEQYF. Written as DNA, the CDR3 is TGTGCCTGGAGTGTCGGAGGGAGAGGTTACGAGCAGTACTTC.

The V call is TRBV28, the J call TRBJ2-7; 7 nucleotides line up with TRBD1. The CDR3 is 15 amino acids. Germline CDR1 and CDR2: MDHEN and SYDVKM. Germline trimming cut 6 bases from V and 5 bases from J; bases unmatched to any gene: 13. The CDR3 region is CASRGWAGGEDEQYF. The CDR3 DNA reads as TGTGCCAGCAGGGGCTGGGCAGGGGGAGAGGACGAGCAGTACTTC.